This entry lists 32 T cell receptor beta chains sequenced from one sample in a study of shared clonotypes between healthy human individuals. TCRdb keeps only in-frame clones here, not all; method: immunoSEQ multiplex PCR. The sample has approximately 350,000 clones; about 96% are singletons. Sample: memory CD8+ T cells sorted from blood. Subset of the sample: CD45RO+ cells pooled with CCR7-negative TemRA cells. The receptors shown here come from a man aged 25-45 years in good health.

The CDR3 loop is CASSKGHPKDYNEQFF. CDR3 coding DNA: TGTGCCAGTAGTAAAGGACACCCTAAGGACTACAATGAGCAGTTCTTC. This rearrangement joins TRBV19 to TRBJ2-1; tentative D call: TRBD1 (5 bases). Per the germline V gene, CDR1 is LNHDA and CDR2 is SQIVND (reference sequence). V shed 4 bases and J shed 3 bases, with 16 bases lying between them. The CDR3 consists of 16 residues.

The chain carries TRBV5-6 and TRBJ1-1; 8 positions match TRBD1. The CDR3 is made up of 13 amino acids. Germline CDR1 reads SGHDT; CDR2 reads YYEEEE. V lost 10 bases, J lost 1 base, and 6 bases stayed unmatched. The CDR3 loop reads CAGNGQGNTEAFF. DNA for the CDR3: TGTGCCGGCAACGGACAGGGGAACACTGAAGCTTTCTTT.

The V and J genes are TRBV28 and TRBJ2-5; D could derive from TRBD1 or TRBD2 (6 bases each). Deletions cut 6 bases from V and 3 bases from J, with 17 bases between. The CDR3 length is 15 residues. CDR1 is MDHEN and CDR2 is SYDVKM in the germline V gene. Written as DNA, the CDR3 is TGTGCCAGCAGCTCCCGGGGGCCGGGAAAAGAGACCCAGTACTTC. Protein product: CASSSRGPGKETQYF.

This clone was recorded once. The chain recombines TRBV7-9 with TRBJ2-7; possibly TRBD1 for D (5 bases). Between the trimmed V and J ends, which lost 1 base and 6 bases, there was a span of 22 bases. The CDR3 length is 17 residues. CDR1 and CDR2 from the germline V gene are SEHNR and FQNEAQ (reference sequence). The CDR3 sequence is CASSLVLGAPDRFEQYF. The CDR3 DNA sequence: TGTGCCAGCAGCTTAGTCCTAGGGGCGCCGGATCGGTTCGAGCAGTACTTC. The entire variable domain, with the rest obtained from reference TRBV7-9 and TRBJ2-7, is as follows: DTGVSQNPRHKITKRGQNVTFRCDPISEHNRLYWYRQTLGQGPEFLTYFQNEAQLEKSRLLSDRFSAERPKGSFSTLEIQRTEQGDSAMYLCASSLVLGAPDRFEQYFGPGTRLTVT.

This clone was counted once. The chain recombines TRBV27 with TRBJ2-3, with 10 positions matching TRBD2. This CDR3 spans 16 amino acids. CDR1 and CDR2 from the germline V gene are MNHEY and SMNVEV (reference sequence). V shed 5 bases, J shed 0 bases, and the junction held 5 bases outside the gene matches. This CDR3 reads CASSPNSGRSTDTQYF. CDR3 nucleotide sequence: TGTGCCAGCAGTCCTAATAGCGGGAGGAGCACAGATACGCAGTATTTT.

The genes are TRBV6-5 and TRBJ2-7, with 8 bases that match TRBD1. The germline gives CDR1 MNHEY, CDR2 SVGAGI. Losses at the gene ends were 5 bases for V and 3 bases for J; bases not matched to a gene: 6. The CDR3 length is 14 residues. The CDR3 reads CASSRTGYYYEQYF. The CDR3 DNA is TGTGCCAGCAGTCGGACAGGGTACTACTACGAGCAGTACTTC.

CDR3 bases: TGTGCCAGCCGAAGCACTTTCACAGGGACTCGCAACTATGGCTACACCTTC. Translated, it gives CASRSTFTGTRNYGYTF. The chain has TRBV25-1 and TRBJ1-2; TRBD1 is a possible D gene (6 bases). This CDR3 is built from 17 residues. V was trimmed by 8 bases and J by 2 bases, leaving 24 bases between them. From germline, CDR1 is MGHDK and CDR2 SYGVNS.

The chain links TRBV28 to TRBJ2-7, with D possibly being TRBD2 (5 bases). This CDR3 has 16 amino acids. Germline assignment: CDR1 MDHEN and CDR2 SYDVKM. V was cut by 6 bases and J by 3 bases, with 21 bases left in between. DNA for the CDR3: TGTGCCAGCAGCCCCGGCGTAGGAGCGGAAGACTACGAGCAGTACTTC. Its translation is CASSPGVGAEDYEQYF.

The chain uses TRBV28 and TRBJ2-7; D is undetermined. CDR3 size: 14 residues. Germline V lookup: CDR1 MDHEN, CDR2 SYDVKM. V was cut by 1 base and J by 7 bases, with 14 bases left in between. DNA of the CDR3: TGTGCCAGCAGTTTATTGCCCCCGGGTGGGGAGCAGTACTTC. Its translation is CASSLLPPGGEQYF.

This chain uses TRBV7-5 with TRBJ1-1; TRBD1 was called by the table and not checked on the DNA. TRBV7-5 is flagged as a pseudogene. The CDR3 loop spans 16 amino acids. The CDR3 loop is CARSLGTGGLNTEAFF. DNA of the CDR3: TGTGCCAGAAGCTTAGGGACAGGGGGCTTGAACACTGAAGCTTTCTTT.

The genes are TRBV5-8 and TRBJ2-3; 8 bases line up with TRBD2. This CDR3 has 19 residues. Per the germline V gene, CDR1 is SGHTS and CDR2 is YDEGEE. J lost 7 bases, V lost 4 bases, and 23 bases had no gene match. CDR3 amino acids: CASSRGPTRAGETSNTQYF. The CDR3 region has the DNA TGTGCCAGCAGCAGAGGGCCTACAAGAGCGGGAGAGACATCAAATACGCAGTATTTT.

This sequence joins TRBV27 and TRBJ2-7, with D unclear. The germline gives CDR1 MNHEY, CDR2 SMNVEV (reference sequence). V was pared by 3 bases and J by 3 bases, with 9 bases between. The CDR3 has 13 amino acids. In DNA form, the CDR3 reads TGTGCCAGCAGTTTTTATTCAGGCTACGAGCAGTACTTC. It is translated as CASSFYSGYEQYF.

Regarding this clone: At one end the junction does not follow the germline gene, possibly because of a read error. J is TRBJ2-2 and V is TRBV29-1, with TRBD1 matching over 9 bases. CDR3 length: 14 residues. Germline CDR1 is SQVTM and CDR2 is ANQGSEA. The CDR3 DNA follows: TGCAGCGCTGAAAGAGGGACAGGGACCGGGGAGCTGTTTTTT. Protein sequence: CSAERGTGTGELFF.

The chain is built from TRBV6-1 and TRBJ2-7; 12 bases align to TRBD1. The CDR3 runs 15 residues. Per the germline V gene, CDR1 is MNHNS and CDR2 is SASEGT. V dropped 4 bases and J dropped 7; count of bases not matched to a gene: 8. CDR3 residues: CASSARDRGQWEQYF. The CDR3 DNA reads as TGTGCCAGCAGTGCCCGGGACAGGGGGCAGTGGGAGCAGTACTTC.

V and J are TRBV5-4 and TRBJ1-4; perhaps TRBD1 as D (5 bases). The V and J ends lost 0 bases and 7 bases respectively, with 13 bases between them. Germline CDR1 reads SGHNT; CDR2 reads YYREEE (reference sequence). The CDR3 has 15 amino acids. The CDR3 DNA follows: TGTGCCAGCAGCTTGGGGGGGACCGGACGTGAAAAACTGTTTTTT. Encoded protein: CASSLGGTGREKLFF.

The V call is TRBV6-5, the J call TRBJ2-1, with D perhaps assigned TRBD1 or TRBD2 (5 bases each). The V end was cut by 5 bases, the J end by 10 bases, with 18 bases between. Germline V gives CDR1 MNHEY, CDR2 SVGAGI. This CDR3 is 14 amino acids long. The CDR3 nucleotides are TGTGCCAGCAGTGGGTCGTCGGGACGAAGGGAGCAGTTCTTC. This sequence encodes CASSGSSGRREQFF.

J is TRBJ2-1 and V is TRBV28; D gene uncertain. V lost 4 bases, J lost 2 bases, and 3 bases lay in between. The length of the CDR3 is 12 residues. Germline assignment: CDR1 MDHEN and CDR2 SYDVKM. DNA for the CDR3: TGTGCCAGCAGTTCTGCCTACAATGAGCAGTTCTTC. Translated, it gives CASSSAYNEQFF.

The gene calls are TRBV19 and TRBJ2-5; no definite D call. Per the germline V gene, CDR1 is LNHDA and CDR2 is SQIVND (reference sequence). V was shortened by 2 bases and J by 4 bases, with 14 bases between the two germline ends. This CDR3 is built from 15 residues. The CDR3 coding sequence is TGTGCCAGTAGTATACGGCAGGTAGTGGGAGAGACCCAGTACTTC. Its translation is CASSIRQVVGETQYF. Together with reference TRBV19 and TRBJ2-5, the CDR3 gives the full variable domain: DGGITQSPKYLFRKEGQNVTLSCEQNLNHDAMYWYRQDPGQGLRLIYYSQIVNDFQKGDIAEGYSVSREKKESFPLTVTSAQKNPTAFYLCASSIRQVVGETQYFGPGTRLLVL.

DNA of the CDR3: TGTGCCAGCAGTTTAGGCGGGACCAATGAGCAGTTCTTC. Protein product: CASSLGGTNEQFF. V usage is TRBV28 and J usage is TRBJ2-1, with D perhaps TRBD2 (6 bases). Germline values: CDR1 MDHEN, CDR2 SYDVKM. The length of the CDR3 is 13 residues. The germline V and J ends were trimmed by 2 bases and 6 bases, with 8 bases remaining between them.

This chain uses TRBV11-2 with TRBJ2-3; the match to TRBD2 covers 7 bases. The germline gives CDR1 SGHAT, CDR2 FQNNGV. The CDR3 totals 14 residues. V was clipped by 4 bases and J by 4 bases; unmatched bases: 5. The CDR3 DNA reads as TGTGCCAGCAGCTCTACTAGCGTTTCAGATACGCAGTATTTT. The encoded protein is CASSSTSVSDTQYF.

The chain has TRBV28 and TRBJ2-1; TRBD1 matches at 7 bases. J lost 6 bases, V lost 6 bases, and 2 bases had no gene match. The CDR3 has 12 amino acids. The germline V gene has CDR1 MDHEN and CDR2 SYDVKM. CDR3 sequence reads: CASRAGGNEQFF. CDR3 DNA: TGTGCCAGCAGGGCAGGGGGCAATGAGCAGTTCTTC.

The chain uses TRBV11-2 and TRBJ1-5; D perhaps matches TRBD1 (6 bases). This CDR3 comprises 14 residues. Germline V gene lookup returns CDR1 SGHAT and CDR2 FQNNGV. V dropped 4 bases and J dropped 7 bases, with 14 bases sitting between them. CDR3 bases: TGTGCCAGCAGCTCCTACACAACAGGGCAGCCCCAGCATTTT. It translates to CASSSYTTGQPQHF.

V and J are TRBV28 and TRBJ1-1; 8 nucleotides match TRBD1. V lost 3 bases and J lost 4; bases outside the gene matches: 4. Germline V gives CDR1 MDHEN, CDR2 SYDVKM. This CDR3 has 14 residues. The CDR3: CASSFPTGGTEAFF. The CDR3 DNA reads TGTGCCAGCAGTTTCCCTACAGGGGGCACTGAAGCTTTCTTT.

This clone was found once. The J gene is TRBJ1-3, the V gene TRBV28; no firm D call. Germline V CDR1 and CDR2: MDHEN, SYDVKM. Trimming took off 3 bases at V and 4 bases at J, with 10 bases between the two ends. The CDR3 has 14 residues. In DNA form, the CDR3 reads TGTGCCAGCAGTTTGTGGAATGGGGGAAACACCATATATTTT. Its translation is CASSLWNGGNTIYF.

In DNA, the CDR3 is TGTGCCAGCAGTACCGGGACAGCCTCCTACGAGCAGTACTTC. Translation: CASSTGTASYEQYF. The V gene is TRBV6-6, the J gene TRBJ2-7, with 7 positions matching TRBD1. V shed 5 bases, J shed 0 bases, and the junction held 4 bases outside the gene matches. The CDR3 runs 14 residues. CDR1 is MNHNY, CDR2 SVGAGI, per germline (reference sequence).

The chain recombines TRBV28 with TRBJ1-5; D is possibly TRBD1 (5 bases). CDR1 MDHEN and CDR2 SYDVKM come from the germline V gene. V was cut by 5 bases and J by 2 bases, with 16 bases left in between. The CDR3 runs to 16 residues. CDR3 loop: CASSLYQGGGNQPQHF. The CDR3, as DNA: TGTGCCAGCAGTCTCTACCAGGGTGGCGGCAATCAGCCCCAGCATTTT.

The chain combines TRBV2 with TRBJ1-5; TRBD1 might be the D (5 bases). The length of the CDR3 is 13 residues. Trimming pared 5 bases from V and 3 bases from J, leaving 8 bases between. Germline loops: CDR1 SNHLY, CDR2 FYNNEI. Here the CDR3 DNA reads TGTGCCAGCAGTCCCAGGGACAATCAGCCCCAGCATTTT. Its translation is CASSPRDNQPQHF.

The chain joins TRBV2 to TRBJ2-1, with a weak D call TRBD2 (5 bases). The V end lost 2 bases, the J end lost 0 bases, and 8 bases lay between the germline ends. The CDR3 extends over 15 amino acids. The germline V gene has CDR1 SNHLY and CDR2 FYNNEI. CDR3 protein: CASSEREISYNEQFF. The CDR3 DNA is TGTGCCAGCAGTGAAAGGGAGATCTCCTACAATGAGCAGTTCTTC.

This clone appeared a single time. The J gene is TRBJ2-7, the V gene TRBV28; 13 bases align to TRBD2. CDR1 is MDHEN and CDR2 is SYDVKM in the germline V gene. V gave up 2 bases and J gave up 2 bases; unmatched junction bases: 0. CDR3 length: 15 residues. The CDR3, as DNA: TGTGCCAGCAGTTTAGGACTAGCGGGGGCCTACGAGCAGTACTTC. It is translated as CASSLGLAGAYEQYF.

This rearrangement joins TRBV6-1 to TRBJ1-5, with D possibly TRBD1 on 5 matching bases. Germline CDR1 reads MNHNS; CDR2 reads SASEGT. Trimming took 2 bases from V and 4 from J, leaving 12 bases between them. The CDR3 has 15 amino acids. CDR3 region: CASSERQGLNQPQHF. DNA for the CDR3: TGTGCCAGCAGTGAAAGGCAGGGACTTAATCAGCCCCAGCATTTT.

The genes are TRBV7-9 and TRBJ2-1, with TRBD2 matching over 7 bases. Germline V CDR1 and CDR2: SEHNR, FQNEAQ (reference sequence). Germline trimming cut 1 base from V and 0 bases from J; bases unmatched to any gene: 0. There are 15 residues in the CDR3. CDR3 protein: CASSLGLASYNEQFF. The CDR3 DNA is TGTGCCAGCAGCTTAGGACTAGCCTCCTACAATGAGCAGTTCTTC.

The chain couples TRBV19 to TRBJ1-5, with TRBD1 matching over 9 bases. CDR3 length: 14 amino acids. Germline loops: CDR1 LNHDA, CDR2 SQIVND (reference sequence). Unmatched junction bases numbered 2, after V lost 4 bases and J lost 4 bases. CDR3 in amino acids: CASSTDRGNQPQHF. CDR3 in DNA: TGTGCCAGTAGTACCGACAGGGGGAATCAGCCCCAGCATTTT. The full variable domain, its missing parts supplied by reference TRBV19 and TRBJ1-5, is DGGITQSPKYLFRKEGQNVTLSCEQNLNHDAMYWYRQDPGQGLRLIYYSQIVNDFQKGDIAEGYSVSREKKESFPLTVTSAQKNPTAFYLCASSTDRGNQPQHFGDGTRLSIL.